This TCR beta chain was observed in a study of T-cell memory formation after mild COVID-19. The CDR3 has 12 amino acids. V dropped 7 bases and J dropped 4 bases, with 13 bases sitting between them. Germline assignment: CDR1 SQVTM and CDR2 ANQGSEA. Findings and limits, study-wide: The study found balanced CD4/CD8 in clones contracting day 15 to 85 and a CD4+ lean in later expanders. Mainly CM and EM harbored the contracting CD4+ clones; mainly EMRA harbored the CD8+ ones.

This clonotype has more than one count but fewer than ten. Its specificity is unknown. UMIs and sample barcodes were carried by the TCR alpha and TCR beta cDNA libraries that 5'RACE produced using constant-segment primers. One entry per CDR3 protein, called by TCRdb with MiXCR from the 5' RACE reads. The sample lists about 27,000 distinct CDR3 sequences; 15% to 20% were seen once. V and J are TRBV29-1 and TRBJ1-1; D perhaps matches TRBD1 (6 bases). Material: PBMCs or a T cell subset sorted from them (not recorded which). The TCR sequence derives from an adult who had mild COVID-19 (a few samples of this study predate the infection). Cell type and time point are not known. CDR3 protein: CSAQRGGTEAFF. The CDR3 DNA reads as TGCAGCGCTCAGAGGGGGGGCACTGAAGCTTTCTTT.